This passage covers 9 T cell receptor beta chains from one sample sequenced in a study of T-cell reconstitution after alpha-beta-depleted transplantation in children. Construction of the TCRbeta library involved unique molecular identifiers. Each CDR3 protein gets one entry after TCRdb re-called the PCR reads with MiXCR. Of approximately 630,000 distinct CDR3 sequences in the sample, approximately 14% are singletons; the top ten hold 0.79%. The sample consisted of PBMCs, taken before TCRalphabeta/CD19-depleted stem cell transplant. Receptors were obtained from a girl under 10 years old with congenital amegakaryocytic thrombocytopenia, due to receive a stem cell transplant.

This clonotype was seen ten or more times. This chain links TRBV12-3 or TRBV12-4 with TRBJ2-1, with D maybe TRBD2 (5 bases). The CDR3 covers 14 residues. The ends were cut back, 4 bases at V and 5 bases at J, with 12 bases in the middle. As DNA, the CDR3 is TGTGCCAGCAGTTCGGACTGGATGAACAATGAGCAGTTCTTC. Translating gives CASSSDWMNNEQFF.

This clonotype was found many times. This sequence joins TRBV4-1 and TRBJ1-3; weak D call: TRBD1 (5 bases). V was pared by 2 bases and J by 7 bases, with 9 bases between. The CDR3 totals 13 residues. Germline CDR1 reads MGHRA; CDR2 reads YSYEKL. The CDR3 protein is CASSQPPGNTIYF. CDR3 sequence (DNA): TGCGCCAGCAGCCAACCCCCAGGGAACACCATATATTTT.

The chain has TRBV5-1 and TRBJ2-7; TRBD2 matches at 7 bases. CDR3 length: 15 amino acids. V shed 0 bases and J 4 bases; nucleotides not matched to a gene: 7. Looked up from germline, CDR1 is SGHRS and CDR2 is YFSETQ. CDR3 coding DNA: TGCGCCAGCAGCTTGGTTCTAGCGGCCCCATACGAGCAGTACTTC. Protein product: CASSLVLAAPYEQYF.

This clonotype was recorded many times. The chain employs TRBV20-1 and TRBJ2-1; TRBD2 agrees at 12 bases. With V trimmed by 1 base and J by 3 bases, 13 bases remained unmatched. Germline V lookup: CDR1 DFQATT, CDR2 SNEGSKA (reference sequence). The CDR3 runs to 19 residues. The CDR3 sequence is CSARGIGTSGRYHYNEQFF. For the CDR3, the DNA is TGCAGTGCTAGAGGGATTGGGACTAGCGGGCGCTACCACTACAATGAGCAGTTCTTC.

V and J are TRBV19 and TRBJ2-7; TRBD2 aligns across 12 bases. The trim removed 7 bases at V and 2 bases at J, leaving 6 bases unmatched. The CDR3 length is 15 residues. Germline CDR1 is LNHDA and CDR2 is SQIVND (reference sequence). The CDR3 here is CASTDLAGGPYEQYF. The DNA for the CDR3 is TGTGCCAGTACAGATCTAGCGGGAGGGCCCTACGAGCAGTACTTC.

This clonotype was detected many times. The chain is built from TRBV29-1 and TRBJ2-1; 7 nucleotides line up with TRBD1. Trimming removed 4 bases from V and 13 bases from J; junction bases left unmatched: 16. This CDR3 spans 14 amino acids. CDR1 SQVTM and CDR2 ANQGSEA come from the germline V gene. The CDR3 spells CSVGPGQLYGRQFF. CDR3 DNA: TGCAGCGTTGGACCGGGACAGTTATACGGACGACAGTTCTTC.

This clonotype was observed at least ten times. The chain joins TRBV5-1 to TRBJ2-1, with TRBD2 matching over 11 bases. The CDR3 covers 14 residues. V shed 3 bases, J shed 5 bases, and the junction held 1 base outside the gene matches. CDR1 and CDR2 (germline): SGHRS, YFSETQ. The DNA of the CDR3 is TGCGCCAGCAGCTCGGGACTAGCGGACAATGAGCAGTTCTTC. Its protein is CASSSGLADNEQFF. Full variable domain (rest looked up from reference TRBV5-1 and TRBJ2-1): KAGVTQTPRYLIKTRGQQVTLSCSPISGHRSVSWYQQTPGQGLQFLFEYFSETQRNKGNFPGRFSGRQFSNSRSEMNVSTLELGDSALYLCASSSGLADNEQFFGPGTRLTVL.

This clonotype has a handful of counts. The rearrangement links TRBV5-1 to TRBJ2-7; 8 positions match TRBD1. The CDR3 runs to 15 residues. The germline V gene encodes CDR1 SGHRS and CDR2 YFSETQ. After removal of 3 bases from V and 3 bases from J, the junction contained 8 bases not matched to a gene. CDR3 bases: TGCGCCAGCAGCTCGCAGGGGGCCACCCTCTACGAGCAGTACTTC. It translates to CASSSQGATLYEQYF.

The chain uses TRBV6-5 and TRBJ1-2; D is unresolved. The germline V gene encodes CDR1 MNHEY and CDR2 SVGAGI. V lost 3 bases, J lost 5 bases, and 19 bases lay in between. CDR3 length: 16 amino acids. The CDR3 region has the DNA TGTGCCAGCAGTTATTTTGAGTCAGGACCAAAATATGGCTACACCTTC. Its protein product is CASSYFESGPKYGYTF.